Reported below is one TCR beta chain. Its matching antigen is unknown. V was cut by 2 bases and J by 6 bases, with 17 bases left in between. Germline lookup yields CDR1 SGHRS and CDR2 YFSETQ. The CDR3 runs to 15 residues. This PCR relied on a set of 60 Vbeta primers and 13 Jbeta primers. TCRdb's copy holds only in-frame clones and misses some; the assay was immunoSEQ multiplex PCR. The sample carries 180,000 or so clones, around 80% recorded once. The sample comes from a study of cytomegalovirus exposure and HLA in healthy donors. Overall study findings and caveats: There were reportedly fewer N-insertions in an Asian-associated ancestry cluster than the roughly 670-donor mean, in a later analysis.

This chain joins TRBV5-1 and TRBJ1-2; D is perhaps TRBD1 (5 bases). This clonotype was obtained from a woman between 50 and 59 years old in good health and CMV-seropositive. The specimen was PBMCs. CDR3: CASSLRIGGEDGYTF. The CDR3 bases are TGCGCCAGCAGCTTAAGAATCGGGGGGGAGGATGGCTACACCTTC. The variable domain in full, with the rest retrieved from reference TRBV5-1 and TRBJ1-2, is KAGVTQTPRYLIKTRGQQVTLSCSPISGHRSVSWYQQTPGQGLQFLFEYFSETQRNKGNFPGRFSGRQFSNSRSEMNVSTLELGDSALYLCASSLRIGGEDGYTFGSGTRLTVV.